This TCR beta chain comes out of a study of cytomegalovirus exposure and HLA in healthy donors. In the study overall: Approximately 80 million unique TCRs, all from HLA-typed donors, were included in an early release of the data. General study points: Later analysis associated a missense DCLRE1C variant with TCR beta V- and J-gene trimming. Immune exposure information comprised only CMV serostatus. Reportedly, diagnosis of cytomegalovirus status by the classifier showed high specificity and sensitivity.

Germline V CDR1 and CDR2: SGHRS, YFSETQ. This CDR3 region has 18 residues. The PCR was carried out with 60 Vbeta primers and 13 Jbeta primers. Data came from immunoSEQ multiplex PCR; TCRdb stores just in-frame clones and leaves some out. The sample carries under 130,000 clones, over 70% recorded once. Comments on this clone: Its specificity is unknown.

The source is a man aged 50 to 60 in good health and CMV-seropositive. The J gene is TRBJ2-5, the V gene TRBV5-1; 12 nucleotides align to TRBD2. The J call may be mistaken, given a closer DNA end match to TRBJ2-7. The sample taken for sequencing was PBMCs. This CDR3 reads CASSFGPSGRASSYEQYF. The CDR3 nucleotides are TGCGCCAGCAGCTTCGGGCCTAGCGGGAGGGCCTCTTCCTACGAGCAGTACTTC.